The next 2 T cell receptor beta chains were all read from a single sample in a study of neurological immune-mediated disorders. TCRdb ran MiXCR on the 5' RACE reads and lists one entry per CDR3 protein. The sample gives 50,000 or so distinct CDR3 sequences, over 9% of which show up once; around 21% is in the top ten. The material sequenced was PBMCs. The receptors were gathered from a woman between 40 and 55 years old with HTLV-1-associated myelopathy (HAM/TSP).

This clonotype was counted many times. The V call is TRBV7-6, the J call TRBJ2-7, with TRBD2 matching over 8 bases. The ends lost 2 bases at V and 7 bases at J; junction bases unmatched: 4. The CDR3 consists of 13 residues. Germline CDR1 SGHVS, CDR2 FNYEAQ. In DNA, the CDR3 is TGTGCCAGCAGCTTACCTCCGGGAGGGGAGCAGTACTTC. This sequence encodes CASSLPPGGEQYF.

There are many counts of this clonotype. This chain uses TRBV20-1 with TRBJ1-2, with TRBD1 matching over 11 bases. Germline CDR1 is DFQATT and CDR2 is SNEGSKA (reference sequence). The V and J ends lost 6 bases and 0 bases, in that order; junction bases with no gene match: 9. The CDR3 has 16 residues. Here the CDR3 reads CSATDRGPLSNYGYTF. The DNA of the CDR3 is TGCAGTGCGACGGACAGGGGGCCCCTTTCTAACTATGGCTACACCTTC.